These 24 T cell receptor beta chains were all obtained from the same sample, sequenced in a study of CD8 T cells in Susac syndrome. The authors reverse transcribed about 0.5 to 1 ug RNA with random hexamers. TCRdb recomputed calls from the immunoSEQ multiplex PCR reads with MiXCR, one row per CDR3 protein. The table includes about 280,000 distinct CDR3 sequences, approximately 85% detected once. Sequenced sample: CD8+ T cells from PBMCs. These receptors were taken from a human donor with multiple sclerosis.

The chain recombines TRBV27 with TRBJ2-1; TRBD2 matches at 10 bases. The CDR3 extends over 15 amino acids. Germline V gene lookup returns CDR1 MNHEY and CDR2 SMNVEV (reference sequence). V lost 6 bases to trimming and J lost 2 bases; unmatched junction nucleotides: 4. CDR3 nucleotides: TGTGCCAGCAGCCCTAGCGGGAGTGCCTACAATGAGCAGTTCTTC. This sequence encodes CASSPSGSAYNEQFF.

The J gene is TRBJ1-1, the V gene TRBV15; no clear D. CDR1 is LNHNV and CDR2 is YYDKDF in the germline V gene (reference sequence). The CDR3 runs 16 residues. V lost 1 base, J lost 1 base, and 13 bases lay in between. The CDR3 DNA reads TGTGCCACCAGCAGAGGCTCCCAGGAGAGGAACACTGAAGCTTTCTTT. It codes for CATSRGSQERNTEAFF.

This chain connects TRBV4-1 to TRBJ1-5; no firm D call. Trimming stripped 0 bases from V and 6 bases from J, with 15 bases between. Germline loops: CDR1 MGHRA, CDR2 YSYEKL. The CDR3 covers 16 residues. In DNA, the CDR3 is TGCGCCAGCAGCCAAGACCGGACGTACGGGAGTCAGCCCCAGCATTTT. Translated: CASSQDRTYGSQPQHF.

V gene TRBV29-1 combines with J gene TRBJ2-1; TRBD1 agrees at 7 bases. In germline, CDR1 is SQVTM, CDR2 ANQGSEA. CDR3 length: 14 amino acids. Trimming removed 4 bases from V and 6 bases from J; junction bases left unmatched: 9. DNA for the CDR3: TGCAGCGTTGGTAGACAGGGAAGGGGCAATGAGCAGTTCTTC. Protein sequence: CSVGRQGRGNEQFF.

The chain joins TRBV6-6 to TRBJ2-7; no clear D. Trimming took 4 bases from V and 6 from J, leaving 10 bases between them. Germline CDR1 MNHNY, CDR2 SVGAGI (reference sequence). The CDR3 length is 12 residues. The CDR3, as DNA: TGTGCCAGCAGTTCCGTAGTGCGCGAGCAGTACTTC. Translated: CASSSVVREQYF.

The chain is built from TRBV7-9 and TRBJ1-5, with 7 bases that match TRBD1. CDR1 and CDR2 (germline): SEHNR, FQNEAQ (reference sequence). This CDR3 spans 15 amino acids. After removal of 4 bases from V and 0 bases from J, the junction contained 3 bases not matched to a gene. CDR3 DNA: TGTGCCAGCAGCTCGACAGGGAATAGCAATCAGCCCCAGCATTTT. Protein: CASSSTGNSNQPQHF.

The chain recombines TRBV5-1 with TRBJ2-7, with D perhaps matching TRBD2 (5 bases). Germline V CDR1 and CDR2: SGHRS, YFSETQ. Deletions cut 0 bases from V and 0 bases from J, with 13 bases between. The CDR3 has 16 residues. In DNA form, the CDR3 reads TGCGCCAGCAGCTTGGGAAGGCTAGCCGCCTCCTACGAGCAGTACTTC. Protein sequence: CASSLGRLAASYEQYF.

V is TRBV7-9 and J is TRBJ2-7; TRBD2 matches at 7 bases. The CDR3 is made up of 13 amino acids. Germline-derived CDR1 and CDR2 are SEHNR and FQNEAQ (reference sequence). V lost 6 bases to trimming and J lost 7 bases; unmatched junction nucleotides: 9. The CDR3 region is CASRGGEGREQYF. The CDR3, as DNA: TGTGCCAGCAGGGGTGGGGAGGGAAGGGAGCAGTACTTC.

This clonotype appeared once. The chain recombines TRBV29-1 with TRBJ1-2; 10 bases are shared with TRBD1. Germline trimming cut 1 base from V and 6 bases from J; bases unmatched to any gene: 11. The CDR3 covers 16 residues. From germline, CDR1 is SQVTM and CDR2 ANQGSEA. This CDR3 reads CSVEADRGVLPNGYTF. The CDR3 DNA reads TGCAGCGTTGAAGCGGACAGGGGGGTACTACCTAATGGCTACACCTTC.

The V and J genes are TRBV1 and TRBJ2-7; the table's D gene call, TRBD1, was not cross checked with the DNA. TRBV1 is listed as a pseudogene. The CDR3 extends over 14 amino acids. The CDR3 DNA reads as TGCACCAGCAGCCAGGGAAGAGGGGTCGCGGGGCAGTACTTC. It yields the protein CTSSQGRGVAGQYF.

The rearrangement uses TRBV27 and TRBJ2-5, with 16 bases lining up with TRBD2. Germline CDR1 and CDR2: MNHEY and SMNVEV (reference sequence). CDR3 size: 18 residues. The V and J ends lost 6 bases and 4 bases, in that order; junction bases with no gene match: 11. CDR3 nucleotide sequence: TGTGCCAGCAGCCAGGGGACTAGCGGGAGGGTAGGAAGAGAGACCCAGTACTTC. Its protein product is CASSQGTSGRVGRETQYF.

The chain is built from TRBV15 and TRBJ2-4; 8 positions match TRBD1. V lost 0 bases to trimming and J lost 7 bases; unmatched junction nucleotides: 2. CDR1 and CDR2 (germline): LNHNV, YYDKDF (reference sequence). This CDR3 spans 14 amino acids. CDR3 amino acids: CATSRDRGRNIQYF. CDR3 sequence (DNA): TGTGCCACCAGCAGAGACAGGGGGCGCAACATTCAGTACTTC.

The chain employs TRBV7-9 and TRBJ2-1; 9 bases fit TRBD1. CDR1 and CDR2 from the germline V gene are SEHNR and FQNEAQ (reference sequence). J was trimmed by 3 bases and V by 4 bases; bases with no gene match: 7. The CDR3 runs 16 residues. The CDR3 region is CASSSSQGANYNEQFF. CDR3 in DNA: TGTGCCAGCAGCTCTTCACAGGGGGCTAACTACAATGAGCAGTTCTTC.

The chain is built from TRBV3-1 and TRBJ2-1, with 14 bases that match TRBD2. V dropped 0 bases and J dropped 5; count of bases not matched to a gene: 9. Germline assignment: CDR1 LGHDT and CDR2 YNNKEL (reference sequence). This CDR3 is 19 amino acids long. CDR3 DNA: TGTGCCAGCAGCCAAGATAGAGCGACTAGCGGGAGGGTGCACAATGAGCAGTTCTTC. Residues: CASSQDRATSGRVHNEQFF.

The chain recombines TRBV5-4 with TRBJ2-5; D unclear. Germline lookup yields CDR1 SGHNT and CDR2 YYREEE (reference sequence). V was pared by 4 bases and J by 5 bases, with 18 bases between. The CDR3 runs 15 residues. In nucleotides, the CDR3 is TGTGCCAGCAGCACGCTGGACGGAGCCTGGGAGACCCAGTACTTC. Translation: CASSTLDGAWETQYF.

This chain uses TRBV7-9 with TRBJ2-7; D unclear. The CDR3 is 15 residues long. With 4 bases removed from V and 1 base from J, the gap between germline ends came to 14 bases. CDR1 SEHNR and CDR2 FQNEAQ come from the germline V gene (reference sequence). The CDR3 spells CASSSTEPTSYEQYF. CDR3 sequence (DNA): TGTGCCAGCAGCTCAACAGAGCCCACGTCCTACGAGCAGTACTTC.

This sequence joins TRBV4-2 and TRBJ2-1; a weak D match, TRBD1 (6 bases). This CDR3 has 15 amino acids. Trimming stripped 2 bases from V and 6 bases from J, with 14 bases between. Germline CDR1 reads LGHNA; CDR2 reads YNFKEQ. The DNA for the CDR3 is TGTGCCAGCAGCCAAAAGGGGACATTAGGCAATGAGCAGTTCTTC. Translating gives CASSQKGTLGNEQFF.

This clonotype showed up just a few times. The chain has TRBV27 and TRBJ1-1, with D unclear. Germline V gives CDR1 MNHEY, CDR2 SMNVEV (reference sequence). This CDR3 is built from 11 residues. Trimming pared 5 bases from V and 1 base from J, leaving 2 bases between. The CDR3 spells CASSRNTEAFF. CDR3 coding DNA: TGTGCCAGCAGTCGGAACACTGAAGCTTTCTTT.

The V and J genes are TRBV29-1 and TRBJ2-5, with D possibly being TRBD2 (6 bases). The CDR3 length is 16 residues. CDR1 is SQVTM, CDR2 ANQGSEA, per germline. The CDR3 region is CTTSRLGAGDQETQYF. The CDR3 DNA follows: TGCACCACCTCCCGGCTAGGAGCGGGCGATCAAGAGACCCAGTACTTC. The whole variable domain, filled in from reference TRBV29-1 and TRBJ2-5, reads SAVISQKPSRDICQRGTSLTIQCQVDSQVTMMFWYRQQPGQSLTLIATANQGSEATYESGFVIDKFPISRPNLTFSTLTVSNMSPEDSSIYLCTTSRLGAGDQETQYFGPGTRLLVL.

CDR3: CAWSAGRIMNTEAFF. Written as DNA, the CDR3 is TGTGCCTGGTCCGCGGGAAGGATAATGAACACTGAAGCTTTCTTT. The chain is built from TRBV30 and TRBJ1-1; D gene uncertain. Germline CDR1 GTSNPN, CDR2 SVGIG (reference sequence). V dropped 5 bases and J dropped 0 bases, with 16 bases sitting between them. This CDR3 region has 15 residues.

The J gene is TRBJ2-1, the V gene TRBV13; 8 positions agree with TRBD2. Germline V gene data show CDR1 as PRHDT and CDR2 as FYEKMQ (reference sequence). V was clipped by 5 bases and J by 3 bases; unmatched bases: 6. There are 15 residues in the CDR3. CDR3 residues: CASSRAGTSYNEQFF. The CDR3 DNA follows: TGTGCCAGCAGCCGCGCCGGGACTAGCTACAATGAGCAGTTCTTC.

This rearrangement joins TRBV15 to TRBJ2-2; TRBD2 is a possible D gene (6 bases). The CDR3 has 18 amino acids. V was shortened by 0 bases and J by 4 bases, with 18 bases between the two germline ends. Germline V CDR1 and CDR2: LNHNV, YYDKDF (reference sequence). The chain's CDR3 is CATSRDLPSVRGTGELFF. CDR3 nucleotide sequence: TGTGCCACCAGCAGAGATTTACCTAGCGTCCGCGGCACCGGGGAGCTGTTTTTT.

The chain has TRBV11-3 and TRBJ2-1, with 13 bases matching TRBD2. From germline, CDR1 is SGHNT and CDR2 YENEEA. The V segment lost 5 bases and the J segment 2 bases; nucleotides outside the gene matches: 6. This CDR3 is built from 17 residues. Here the CDR3 reads CASSDTSGRGPYNEQFF. In DNA, the CDR3 is TGTGCCAGCAGCGATACTAGCGGGAGGGGTCCCTACAATGAGCAGTTCTTC.

The chain is built from TRBV13 and TRBJ2-2; TRBD2 matches at 9 bases. The CDR3 spans 15 residues. CDR1 PRHDT and CDR2 FYEKMQ come from the germline V gene (reference sequence). The V segment lost 8 bases and the J segment 7 bases; nucleotides outside the gene matches: 11. This CDR3 reads CASVFAGGPDGELFF. CDR3 sequence (DNA): TGTGCCAGCGTTTTCGCGGGAGGGCCTGACGGGGAGCTGTTTTTT.